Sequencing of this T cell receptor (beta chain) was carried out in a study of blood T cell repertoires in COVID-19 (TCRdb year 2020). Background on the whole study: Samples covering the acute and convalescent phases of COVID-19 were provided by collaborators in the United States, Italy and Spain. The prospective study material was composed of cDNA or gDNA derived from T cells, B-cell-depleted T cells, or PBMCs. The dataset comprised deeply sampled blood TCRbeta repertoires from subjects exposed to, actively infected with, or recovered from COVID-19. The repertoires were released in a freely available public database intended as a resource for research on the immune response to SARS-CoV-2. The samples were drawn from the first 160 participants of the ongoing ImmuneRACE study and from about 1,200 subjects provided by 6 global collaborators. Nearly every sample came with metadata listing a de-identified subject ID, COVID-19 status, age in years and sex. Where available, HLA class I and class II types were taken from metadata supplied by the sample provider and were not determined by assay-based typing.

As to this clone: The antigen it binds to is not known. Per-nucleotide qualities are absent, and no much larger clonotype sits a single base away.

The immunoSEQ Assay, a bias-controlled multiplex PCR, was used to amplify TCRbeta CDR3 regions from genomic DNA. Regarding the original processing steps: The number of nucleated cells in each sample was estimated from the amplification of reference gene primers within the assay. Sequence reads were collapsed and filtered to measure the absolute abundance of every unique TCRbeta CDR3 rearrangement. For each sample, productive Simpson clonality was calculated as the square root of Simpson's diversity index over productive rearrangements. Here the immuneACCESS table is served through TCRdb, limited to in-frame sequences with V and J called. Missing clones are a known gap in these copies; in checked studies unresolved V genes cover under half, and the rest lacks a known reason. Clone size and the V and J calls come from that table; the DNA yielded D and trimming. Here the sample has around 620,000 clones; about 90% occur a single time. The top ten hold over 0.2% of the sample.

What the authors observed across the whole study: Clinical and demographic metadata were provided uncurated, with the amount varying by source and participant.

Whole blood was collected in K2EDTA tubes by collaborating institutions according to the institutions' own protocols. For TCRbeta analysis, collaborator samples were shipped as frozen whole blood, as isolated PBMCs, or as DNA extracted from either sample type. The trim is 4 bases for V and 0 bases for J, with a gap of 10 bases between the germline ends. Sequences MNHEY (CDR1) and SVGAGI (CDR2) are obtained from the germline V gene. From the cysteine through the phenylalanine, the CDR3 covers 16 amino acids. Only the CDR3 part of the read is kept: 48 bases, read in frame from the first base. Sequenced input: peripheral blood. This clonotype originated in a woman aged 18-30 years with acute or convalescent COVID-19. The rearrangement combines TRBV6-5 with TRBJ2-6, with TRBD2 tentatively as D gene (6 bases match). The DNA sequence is TGTGCCAGCAGTTCGGGGGTCGACTCTGGGGCCAACGTCCTGACTTTC. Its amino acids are CASSSGVDSGANVLTF.